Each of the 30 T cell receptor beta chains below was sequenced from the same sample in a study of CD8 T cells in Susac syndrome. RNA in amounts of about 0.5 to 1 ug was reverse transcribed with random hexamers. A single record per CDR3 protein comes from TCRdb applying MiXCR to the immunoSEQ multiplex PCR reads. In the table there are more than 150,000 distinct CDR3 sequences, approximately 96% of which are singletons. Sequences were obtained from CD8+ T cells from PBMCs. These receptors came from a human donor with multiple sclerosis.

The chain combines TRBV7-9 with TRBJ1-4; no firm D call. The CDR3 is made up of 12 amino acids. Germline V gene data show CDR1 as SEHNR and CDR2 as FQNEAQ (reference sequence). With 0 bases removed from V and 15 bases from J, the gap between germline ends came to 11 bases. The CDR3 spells CASSLASRRMFF. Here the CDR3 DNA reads TGTGCCAGCAGCTTAGCATCACGACGGATGTTTTTT.

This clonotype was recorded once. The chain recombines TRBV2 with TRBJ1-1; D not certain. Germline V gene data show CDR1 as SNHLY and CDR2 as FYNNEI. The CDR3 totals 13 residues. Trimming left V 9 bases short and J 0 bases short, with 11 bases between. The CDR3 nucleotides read TGTGCCAGTTGTCGTGGGGTGAACACTGAAGCTTTCTTT. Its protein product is CASCRGVNTEAFF.

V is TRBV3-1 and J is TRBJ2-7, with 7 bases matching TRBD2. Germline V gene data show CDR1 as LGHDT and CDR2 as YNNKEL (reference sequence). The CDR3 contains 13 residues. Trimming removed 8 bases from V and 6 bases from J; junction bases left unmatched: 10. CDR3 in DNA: TGTGCCAGCTCCAGGACTAGAATCGCCGAGCAGTACTTC. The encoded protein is CASSRTRIAEQYF.

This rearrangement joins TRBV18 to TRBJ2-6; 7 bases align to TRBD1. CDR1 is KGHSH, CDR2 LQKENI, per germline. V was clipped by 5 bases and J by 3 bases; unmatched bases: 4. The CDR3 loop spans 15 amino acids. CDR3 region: CASSGTGDGANVLTF. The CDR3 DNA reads TGTGCCAGCTCAGGTACAGGGGATGGGGCCAACGTCCTGACTTTC.

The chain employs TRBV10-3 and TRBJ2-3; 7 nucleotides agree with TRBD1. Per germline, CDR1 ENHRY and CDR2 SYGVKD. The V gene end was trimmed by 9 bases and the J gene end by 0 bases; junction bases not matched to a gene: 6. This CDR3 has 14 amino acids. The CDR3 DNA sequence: TGTGCCATATGGACAGGAAGGAGCACAGATACGCAGTATTTT. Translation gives CAIWTGRSTDTQYF.

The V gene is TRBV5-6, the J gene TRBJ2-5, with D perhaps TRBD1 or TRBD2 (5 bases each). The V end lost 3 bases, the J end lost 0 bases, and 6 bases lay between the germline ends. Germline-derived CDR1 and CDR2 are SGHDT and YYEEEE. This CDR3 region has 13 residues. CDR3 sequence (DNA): TGTGCCAGCAGCTCGGGACACCAAGAGACCCAGTACTTC. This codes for CASSSGHQETQYF.

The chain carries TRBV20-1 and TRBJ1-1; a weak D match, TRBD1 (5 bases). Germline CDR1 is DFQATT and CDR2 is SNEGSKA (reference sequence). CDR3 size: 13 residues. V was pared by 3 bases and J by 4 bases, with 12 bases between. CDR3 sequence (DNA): TGCAGTGCTAGCGGCGGCGGGGGCACTGAAGCTTTCTTT. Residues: CSASGGGGTEAFF.

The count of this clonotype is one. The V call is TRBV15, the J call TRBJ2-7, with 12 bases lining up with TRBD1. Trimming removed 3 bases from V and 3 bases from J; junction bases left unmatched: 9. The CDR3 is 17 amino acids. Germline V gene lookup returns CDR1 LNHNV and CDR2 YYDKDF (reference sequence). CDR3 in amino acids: CATSRIPGQGAIYEQYF. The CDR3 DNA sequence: TGTGCCACCAGCAGGATACCGGGACAGGGGGCGATCTACGAGCAGTACTTC.

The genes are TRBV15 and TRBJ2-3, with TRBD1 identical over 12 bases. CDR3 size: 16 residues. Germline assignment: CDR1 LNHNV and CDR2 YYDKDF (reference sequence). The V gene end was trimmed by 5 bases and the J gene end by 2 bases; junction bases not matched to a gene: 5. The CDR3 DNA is TGTGCCACCAGCCCGGGGACAGGGGGCGTCACAGATACGCAGTATTTT. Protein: CATSPGTGGVTDTQYF.

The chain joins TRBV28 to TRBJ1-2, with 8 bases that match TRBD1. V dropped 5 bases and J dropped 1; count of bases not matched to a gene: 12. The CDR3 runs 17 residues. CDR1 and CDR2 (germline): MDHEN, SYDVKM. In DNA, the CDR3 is TGTGCCAGCAGTCCGAACGCAGGGACAGGAGATAACTATGGCTACACCTTC. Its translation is CASSPNAGTGDNYGYTF.

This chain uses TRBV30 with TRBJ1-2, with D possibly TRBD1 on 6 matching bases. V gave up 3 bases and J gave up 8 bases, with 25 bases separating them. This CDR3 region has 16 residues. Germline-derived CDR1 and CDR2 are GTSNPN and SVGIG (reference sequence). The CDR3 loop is CAWRTGVGQGIVGYTF. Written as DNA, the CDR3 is TGTGCCTGGAGGACTGGGGTAGGGCAGGGGATCGTCGGCTACACCTTC. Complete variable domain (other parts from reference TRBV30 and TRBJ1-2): SQTIHQWPATLVQPVGSPLSLECTVEGTSNPNLYWYRQAAGRGLQLLFYSVGIGQISSEVPQNLSASRPQDRQFILSSKKLLLSDSGFYLCAWRTGVGQGIVGYTFGSGTRLTVV.

The CDR3 protein is CSARDPGQLSYGYTF. CDR3 coding DNA: TGCAGTGCTAGAGATCCGGGACAACTCTCCTATGGCTACACCTTC. The V gene is TRBV20-1, the J gene TRBJ1-2, with D tentatively TRBD1 (6 bases). This CDR3 is 15 amino acids long. The V end was cut by 0 bases, the J end by 4 bases, with 15 bases between. Germline V gene data show CDR1 as DFQATT and CDR2 as SNEGSKA (reference sequence).

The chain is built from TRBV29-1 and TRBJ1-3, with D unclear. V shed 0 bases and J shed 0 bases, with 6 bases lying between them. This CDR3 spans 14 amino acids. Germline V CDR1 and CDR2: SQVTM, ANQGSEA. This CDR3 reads CSVEDRVSGNTIYF. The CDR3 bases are TGCAGCGTTGAAGATCGCGTCTCTGGAAACACCATATATTTT.

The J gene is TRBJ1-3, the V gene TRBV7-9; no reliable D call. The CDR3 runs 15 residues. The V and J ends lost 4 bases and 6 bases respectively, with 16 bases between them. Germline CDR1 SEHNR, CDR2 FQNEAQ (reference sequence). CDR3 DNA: TGTGCCAGCAGCTCCCGGCAAGAGTCTCAAAACACCATATATTTT. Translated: CASSSRQESQNTIYF.

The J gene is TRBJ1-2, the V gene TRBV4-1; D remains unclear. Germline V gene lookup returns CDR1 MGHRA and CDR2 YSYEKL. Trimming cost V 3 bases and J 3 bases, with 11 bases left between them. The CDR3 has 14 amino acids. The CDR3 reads CASSQGLGDYGYTF. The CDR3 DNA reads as TGCGCCAGCAGCCAGGGCCTGGGAGACTATGGCTACACCTTC.

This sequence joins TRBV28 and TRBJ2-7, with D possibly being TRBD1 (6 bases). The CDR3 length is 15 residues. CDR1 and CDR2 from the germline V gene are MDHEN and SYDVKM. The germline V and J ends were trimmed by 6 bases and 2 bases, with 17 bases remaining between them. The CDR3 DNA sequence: TGTGCCAGCAGCGGATACAGGGTCTTCGCCTACGAGCAGTACTTC. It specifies CASSGYRVFAYEQYF.

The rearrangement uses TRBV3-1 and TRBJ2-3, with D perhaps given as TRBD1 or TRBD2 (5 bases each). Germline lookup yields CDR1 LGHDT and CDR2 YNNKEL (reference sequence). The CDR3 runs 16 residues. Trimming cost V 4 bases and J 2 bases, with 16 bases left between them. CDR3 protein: CASSRGASRYTDTQYF. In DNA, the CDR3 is TGTGCCAGCAGCCGTGGGGCTAGCAGATACACAGATACGCAGTATTTT.

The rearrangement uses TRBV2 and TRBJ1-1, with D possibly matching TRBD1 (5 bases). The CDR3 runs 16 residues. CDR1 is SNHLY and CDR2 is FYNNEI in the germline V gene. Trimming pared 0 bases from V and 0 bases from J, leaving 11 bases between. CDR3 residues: CASSEALGGVNTEAFF. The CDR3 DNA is TGTGCCAGCAGTGAAGCGCTCGGAGGGGTGAACACTGAAGCTTTCTTT.

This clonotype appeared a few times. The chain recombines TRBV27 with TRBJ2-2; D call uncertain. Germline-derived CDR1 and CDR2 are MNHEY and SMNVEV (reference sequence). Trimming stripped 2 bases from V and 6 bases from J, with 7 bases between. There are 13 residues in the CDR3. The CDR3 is CASSLGGAGELFF. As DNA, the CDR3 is TGTGCCAGCAGTTTAGGTGGGGCCGGGGAGCTGTTTTTT.

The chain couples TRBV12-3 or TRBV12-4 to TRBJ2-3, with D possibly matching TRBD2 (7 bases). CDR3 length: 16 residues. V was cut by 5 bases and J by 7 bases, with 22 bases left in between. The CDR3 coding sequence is TGTGCCAGCAGTCCCCCGGCGGGGGCCTTTGAGCATACGCAGTATTTT. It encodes CASSPPAGAFEHTQYF.

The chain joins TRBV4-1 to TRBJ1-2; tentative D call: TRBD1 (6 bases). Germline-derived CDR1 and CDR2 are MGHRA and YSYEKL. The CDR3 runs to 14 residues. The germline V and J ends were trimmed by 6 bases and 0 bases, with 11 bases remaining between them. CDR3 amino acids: CASSLRGANYGYTF. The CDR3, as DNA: TGCGCCAGCAGTCTCAGGGGAGCTAACTATGGCTACACCTTC.

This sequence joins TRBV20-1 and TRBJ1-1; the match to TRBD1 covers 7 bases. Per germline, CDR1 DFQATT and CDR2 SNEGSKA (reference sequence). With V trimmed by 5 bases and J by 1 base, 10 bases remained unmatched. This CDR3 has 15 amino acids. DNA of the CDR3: TGCAGTGCTCCCTCCCTACAGGGGCGGAACACTGAAGCTTTCTTT. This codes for CSAPSLQGRNTEAFF.

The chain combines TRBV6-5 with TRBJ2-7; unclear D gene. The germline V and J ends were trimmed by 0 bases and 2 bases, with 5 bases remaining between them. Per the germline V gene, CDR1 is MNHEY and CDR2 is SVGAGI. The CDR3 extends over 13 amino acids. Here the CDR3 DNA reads TGTGCCAGCAGTTACTCAAGGACCTACGAGCAGTACTTC. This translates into CASSYSRTYEQYF.

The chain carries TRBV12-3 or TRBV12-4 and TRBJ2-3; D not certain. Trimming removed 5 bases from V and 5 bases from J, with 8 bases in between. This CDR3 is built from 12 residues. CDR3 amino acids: CASSLQRDTQYF. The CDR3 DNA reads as TGTGCCAGCAGTCTCCAACGAGATACGCAGTATTTT.

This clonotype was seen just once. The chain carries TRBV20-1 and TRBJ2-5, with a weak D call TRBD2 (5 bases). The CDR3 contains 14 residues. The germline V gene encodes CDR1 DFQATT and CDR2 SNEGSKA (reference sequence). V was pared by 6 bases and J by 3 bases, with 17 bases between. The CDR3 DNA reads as TGCAGTGCGGCTGCTAGCTCGGGCGAAGAGACCCAGTACTTC. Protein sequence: CSAAASSGEETQYF.

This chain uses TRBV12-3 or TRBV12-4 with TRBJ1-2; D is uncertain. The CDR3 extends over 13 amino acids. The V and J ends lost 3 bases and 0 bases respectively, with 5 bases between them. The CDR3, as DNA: TGTGCCAGCAGTTTCCGGGCTAACTATGGCTACACCTTC. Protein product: CASSFRANYGYTF.

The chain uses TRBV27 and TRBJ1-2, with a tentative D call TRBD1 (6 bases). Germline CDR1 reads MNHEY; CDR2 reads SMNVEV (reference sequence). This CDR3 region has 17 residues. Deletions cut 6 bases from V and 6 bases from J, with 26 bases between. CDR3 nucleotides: TGTGCCAGCAGCTCATCGCCAGGGGCTTTATCCTGGGATGGCTACACCTTC. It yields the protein CASSSSPGALSWDGYTF.

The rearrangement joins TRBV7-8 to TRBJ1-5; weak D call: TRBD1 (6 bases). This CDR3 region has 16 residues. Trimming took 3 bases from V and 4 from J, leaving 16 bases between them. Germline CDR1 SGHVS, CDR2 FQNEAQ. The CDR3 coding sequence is TGTGCCAGCAGCTTGTGGGCGACAGGTGTGAATCAGCCCCAGCATTTT. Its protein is CASSLWATGVNQPQHF.

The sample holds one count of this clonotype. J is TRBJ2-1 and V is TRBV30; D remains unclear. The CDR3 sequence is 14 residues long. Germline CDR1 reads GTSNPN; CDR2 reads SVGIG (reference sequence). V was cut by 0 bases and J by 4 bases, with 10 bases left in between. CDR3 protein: CAWSVGWEYNEQFF. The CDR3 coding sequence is TGTGCCTGGAGTGTAGGGTGGGAATACAATGAGCAGTTCTTC.

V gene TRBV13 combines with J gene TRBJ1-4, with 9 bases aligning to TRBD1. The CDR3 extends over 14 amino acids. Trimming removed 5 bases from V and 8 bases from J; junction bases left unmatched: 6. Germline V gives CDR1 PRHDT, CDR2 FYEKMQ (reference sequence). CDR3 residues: CASSPDRGREKLFF. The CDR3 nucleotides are TGTGCCAGCAGCCCGGACAGGGGCAGGGAAAAACTGTTTTTT.